The T cell receptor beta chain described here comes from a study of blood T cell repertoires in COVID-19. Study-wide context: T cells, B-cell-depleted T cells, or PBMCs supplied cDNA or gDNA.

V lost 5 bases, J lost 0 bases, and 8 bases lay in between. The CDR3 has 13 amino acids. Germline V gene data show CDR1 as SGHRS and CDR2 as YFSETQ. Sequencing was performed with immunoSEQ multiplex PCR; in TCRdb, only in-frame clones are kept and a portion is missing. Of hundreds of thousands of clones listed, about 88% are singletons. Exposed study participants had met a COVID-19 case within 2 weeks before entry. Material for sequencing was PBMCs or T cells enriched from blood (not recorded which). This sequence joins TRBV5-1 and TRBJ1-1; D call uncertain. This clonotype originated in a young woman who had been exposed to COVID-19. CDR3 nucleotides: TGCGCCAGCAGGTCTGGGCTGAACACTGAAGCTTTCTTT. This translates into CASRSGLNTEAFF.